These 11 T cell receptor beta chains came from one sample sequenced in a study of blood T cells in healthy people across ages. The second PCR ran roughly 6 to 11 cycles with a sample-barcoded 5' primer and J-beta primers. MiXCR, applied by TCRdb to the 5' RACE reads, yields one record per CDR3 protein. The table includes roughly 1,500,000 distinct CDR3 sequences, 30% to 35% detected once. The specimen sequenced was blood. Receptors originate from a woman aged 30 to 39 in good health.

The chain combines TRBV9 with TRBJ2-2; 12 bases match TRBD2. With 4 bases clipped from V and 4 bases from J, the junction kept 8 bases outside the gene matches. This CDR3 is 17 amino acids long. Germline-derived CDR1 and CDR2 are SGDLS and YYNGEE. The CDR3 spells CASSPSSGGAGTGELFF. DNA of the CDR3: TGTGCCAGCAGCCCCTCTAGCGGGGGGGCCGGCACCGGGGAGCTGTTTTTT.

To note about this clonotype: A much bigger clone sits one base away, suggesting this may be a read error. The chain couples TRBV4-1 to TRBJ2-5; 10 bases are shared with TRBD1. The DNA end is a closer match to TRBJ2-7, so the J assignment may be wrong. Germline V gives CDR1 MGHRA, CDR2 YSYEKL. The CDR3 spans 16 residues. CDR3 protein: CANSQDWTGGRYEQYF. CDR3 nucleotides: TGCGCCAACAGCCAGGACTGGACAGGGGGAAGGTACGAGCAGTACTTC.

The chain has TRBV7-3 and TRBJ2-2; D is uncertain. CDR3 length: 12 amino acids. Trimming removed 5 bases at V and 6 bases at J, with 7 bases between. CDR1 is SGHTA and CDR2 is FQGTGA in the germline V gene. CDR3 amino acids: CASSPEPGELFF. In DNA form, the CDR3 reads TGTGCCAGCAGCCCCGAACCCGGGGAGCTGTTTTTT.

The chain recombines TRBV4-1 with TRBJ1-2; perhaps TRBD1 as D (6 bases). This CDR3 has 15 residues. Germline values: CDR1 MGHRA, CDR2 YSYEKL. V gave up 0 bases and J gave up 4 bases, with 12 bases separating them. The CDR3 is CASSQELGHAYGYTF. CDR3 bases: TGCGCCAGCAGCCAAGAGCTGGGACATGCCTATGGCTACACCTTC.

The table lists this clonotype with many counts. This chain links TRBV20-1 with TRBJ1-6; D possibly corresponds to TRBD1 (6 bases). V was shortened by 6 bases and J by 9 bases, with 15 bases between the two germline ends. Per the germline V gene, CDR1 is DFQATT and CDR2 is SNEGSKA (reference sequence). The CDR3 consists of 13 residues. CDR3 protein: CSAPQGRVSPLHF. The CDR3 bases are TGCAGTGCCCCACAGGGACGGGTTTCACCCCTCCACTTT.

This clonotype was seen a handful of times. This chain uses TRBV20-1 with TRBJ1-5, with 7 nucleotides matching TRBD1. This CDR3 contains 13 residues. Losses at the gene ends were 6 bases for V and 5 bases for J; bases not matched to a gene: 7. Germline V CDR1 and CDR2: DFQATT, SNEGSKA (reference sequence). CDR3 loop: CSAHRGHDQPQHF. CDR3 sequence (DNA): TGCAGTGCACACAGGGGTCACGATCAGCCCCAGCATTTT.

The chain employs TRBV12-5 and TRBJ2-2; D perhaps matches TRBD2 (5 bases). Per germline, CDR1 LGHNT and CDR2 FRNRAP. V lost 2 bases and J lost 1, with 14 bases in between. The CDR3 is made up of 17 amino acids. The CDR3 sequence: CASGLQTTTMNTGELFF. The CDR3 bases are TGTGCTAGTGGTTTGCAGACAACGACTATGAACACCGGGGAGCTGTTTTTT.

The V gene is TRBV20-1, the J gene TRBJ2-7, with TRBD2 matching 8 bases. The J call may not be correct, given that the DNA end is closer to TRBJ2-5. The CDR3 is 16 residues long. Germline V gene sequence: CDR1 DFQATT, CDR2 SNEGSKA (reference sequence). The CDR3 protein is CSARGRAGAILETQYF. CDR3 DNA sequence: TGCAGTGCTAGAGGGCGAGCGGGAGCGATACTCGAGACCCAGTACTTC.

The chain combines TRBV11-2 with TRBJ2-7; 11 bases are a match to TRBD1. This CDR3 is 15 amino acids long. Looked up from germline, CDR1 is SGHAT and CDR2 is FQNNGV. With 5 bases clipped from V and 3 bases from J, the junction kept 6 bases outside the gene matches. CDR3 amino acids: CASSAGTGGLYEQYF. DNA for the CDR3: TGTGCCAGCAGCGCCGGGACAGGGGGTCTCTACGAGCAGTACTTC.

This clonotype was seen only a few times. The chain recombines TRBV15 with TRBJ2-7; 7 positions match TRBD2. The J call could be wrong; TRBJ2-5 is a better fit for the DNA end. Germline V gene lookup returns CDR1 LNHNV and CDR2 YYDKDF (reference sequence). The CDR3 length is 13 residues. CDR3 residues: CATLAELKGTQYF. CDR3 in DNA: TGTGCCACGCTAGCGGAACTAAAGGGGACCCAGTACTTC.

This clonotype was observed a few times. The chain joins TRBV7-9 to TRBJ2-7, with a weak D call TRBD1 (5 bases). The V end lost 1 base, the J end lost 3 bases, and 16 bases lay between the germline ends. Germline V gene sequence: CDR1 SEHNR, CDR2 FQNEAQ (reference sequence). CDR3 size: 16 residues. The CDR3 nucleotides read TGTGCCAGCAGCTTAGGGGTCGCGACAGCCATCTACGAGCAGTACTTC. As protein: CASSLGVATAIYEQYF.